Listed below are T cell receptor beta chains from one sample, sequenced in a study of neurological immune-mediated disorders. TCRdb reanalysed the 5' RACE reads using MiXCR and keeps one entry per CDR3 protein. The table shows 60,000 to 85,000 distinct CDR3 sequences, with approximately 4.6% occurring only once. The sample comprised PBMCs. The receptors shown here come from a woman between 65 and 79 years old with multiple sclerosis. CDR3s include the opening cysteine and the closing phenylalanine or tryptophan. The D gene is left open where the match is weak. Clone sizes are given selectively: once, few, many, or a class where the clone is expanded.

CDR3 protein: CSLLDRVYEQYF
CDR3 DNA: TGCAGCCTTTTAGACAGGGTCTACGAGCAGTACTTC
D gene: TRBD1
J gene: TRBJ2-7
clone size: NA
V gene: TRBV20-1

CDR3 protein: CASSFYGGEQYF
CDR3 DNA: TGTGCCAGCAGCTTCTACGGGGGCGAGCAGTACTTC
D gene: NA
J gene: TRBJ2-7
clone size: many
V gene: TRBV7-2

CDR3 protein: CASSPRNSLGGYTF
CDR3 DNA: TGTGCCAGCAGCCCGAGGAACAGCTTGGGGGGCTACACCTTC
D gene: NA
J gene: TRBJ1-2
clone size: many
V gene: TRBV3-1

CDR3 protein: CSVGTGIEAFF
CDR3 DNA: TGCAGCGTGGGGACAGGAATTGAAGCTTTCTTT
D gene: TRBD1
J gene: TRBJ1-1
clone size: many
V gene: TRBV29-1

CDR3 protein: CASSLKLAGAAGELFF
CDR3 DNA: TGCGCCAGCAGCTTGAAGCTAGCGGGAGCGGCCGGGGAGCTGTTTTTT
D gene: TRBD2
J gene: TRBJ2-2
clone size: many
V gene: TRBV5-1

CDR3 protein: CASSYSLSATYEQYF
CDR3 DNA: TGTGCCAGCAGTTACTCGTTGAGCGCCACCTACGAGCAGTACTTC
D gene: NA
J gene: TRBJ2-7
clone size: many
V gene: TRBV6-6

CDR3 protein: CASGQGYEQYF
CDR3 DNA: TGTGCCAGCGGGCAGGGGTACGAGCAGTACTTC
D gene: NA
J gene: TRBJ2-7
clone size: many
V gene: TRBV9

CDR3 protein: CASSLGLALARDNEQFF
CDR3 DNA: TGTGCCAGCAGCTTAGGACTAGCCCTCGCCCGCGACAATGAGCAGTTCTTC
D gene: TRBD2
J gene: TRBJ2-1
clone size: many
V gene: TRBV6-2/TRBV6-3

CDR3 protein: CASSYPPGYNEQFF
CDR3 DNA: TGTGCCAGCAGTTACCCCCCCGGTTACAATGAGCAGTTCTTC
D gene: NA
J gene: TRBJ2-1
clone size: many
V gene: TRBV6-5

CDR3 protein: CASSTTGTAYGYTF
CDR3 DNA: TGTGCCAGCAGTACCACCGGGACCGCTTATGGCTACACCTTC
D gene: NA
J gene: TRBJ1-2
clone size: many
V gene: TRBV12-3/TRBV12-4

CDR3 protein: CAISRQGGTDTQYF
CDR3 DNA: TGTGCCATAAGTCGCCAAGGGGGCACAGATACGCAGTATTTT
D gene: NA
J gene: TRBJ2-3
clone size: many
V gene: TRBV27

CDR3 protein: CASSTRDGSAGYTF
CDR3 DNA: TGTGCCAGCAGTACTAGGGACGGCTCGGCTGGCTACACCTTC
D gene: NA
J gene: TRBJ1-2
clone size: few
V gene: TRBV6-5

CDR3 protein: CASTGQGVAEAFF
CDR3 DNA: TGTGCCAGCACCGGACAGGGCGTCGCTGAAGCTTTCTTT
D gene: TRBD1
J gene: TRBJ1-1
clone size: many
V gene: TRBV11-2

CDR3 protein: CSEVRASGRAGDEQFF
CDR3 DNA: TGCAGTGAGGTTCGGGCTAGCGGGAGGGCTGGGGATGAGCAGTTCTTC
D gene: TRBD2
J gene: TRBJ2-1
clone size: many
V gene: TRBV20-1

CDR3 protein: CSARPDLNRGSYEQYF
CDR3 DNA: TGCAGTGCTAGACCCGACTTGAACCGGGGATCCTACGAGCAGTACTTC
D gene: NA
J gene: TRBJ2-7
clone size: medium-sized
V gene: TRBV20-1

CDR3 protein: CASSYGNNEQFF
CDR3 DNA: TGCGCCAGCAGTTACGGAAACAATGAGCAGTTCTTC
D gene: NA
J gene: TRBJ2-1
clone size: many
V gene: TRBV5-1

CDR3 protein: CASSVQGGEQYF
CDR3 DNA: TGTGCCAGCAGTGTACAGGGCGGTGAGCAGTACTTC
D gene: NA
J gene: TRBJ2-7
clone size: many
V gene: TRBV25-1

CDR3 protein: CASSLRQTDYEQYF
CDR3 DNA: TGTGCCAGCAGTTTGCGACAGACTGACTACGAGCAGTACTTC
D gene: NA
J gene: TRBJ2-7
clone size: many
V gene: TRBV12-3/TRBV12-4

CDR3 protein: CSVLSGGTRGETQYF
CDR3 DNA: TGCAGTGTGCTGTCTGGGGGAACAAGGGGAGAGACCCAGTACTTC
D gene: NA
J gene: TRBJ2-5
clone size: NA
V gene: TRBV20-1